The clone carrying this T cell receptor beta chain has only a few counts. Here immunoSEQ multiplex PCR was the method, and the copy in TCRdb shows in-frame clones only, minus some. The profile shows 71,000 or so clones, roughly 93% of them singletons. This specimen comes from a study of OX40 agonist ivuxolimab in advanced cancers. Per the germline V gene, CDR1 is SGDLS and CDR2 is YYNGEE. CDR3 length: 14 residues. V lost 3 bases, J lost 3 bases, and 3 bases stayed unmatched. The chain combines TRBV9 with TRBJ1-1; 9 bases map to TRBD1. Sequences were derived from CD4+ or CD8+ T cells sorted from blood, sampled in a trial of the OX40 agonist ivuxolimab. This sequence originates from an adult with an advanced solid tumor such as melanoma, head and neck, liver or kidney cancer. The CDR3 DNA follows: TGTGCCAGCAGCGAGACAGGGGGGGACACTGAAGCTTTCTTT. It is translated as CASSETGGDTEAFF.